This T cell receptor beta chain appears in the sequencing data of a study of T cell responses to AZD1222 COVID-19 vaccine. Findings and limits, study-wide: Seropositive AZD1222 recipients at baseline numbered only five or six. When two AZD1222 doses had been given, Spike-specific TCR breadth and depth rose. Clonal diversity was possibly underestimated, and the donors were mostly white British, with more females.

Germline CDR1 reads GTSNPN; CDR2 reads SVGIG (reference sequence). The CDR3 runs to 12 residues. Trimming removed 2 bases from V and 4 bases from J, with 8 bases in between. Clones were sequenced by immunoSEQ multiplex PCR, and TCRdb holds only the in-frame ones, with some missing. The data hold about 140,000 clones, with about 80% observed a single time. This clone occurred once. Its matching antigen is unknown. The chain couples TRBV30 to TRBJ1-1, with a tentative D call TRBD1 (6 bases). The material sequenced was peripheral blood, taken on day 0 of AZD1222 vaccination. The receptor's source is an adult in good health. CDR3 nucleotides: TGTGCCTGGAGTTTCAGGGGCACTGAAGCTTTCTTT. Its protein is CAWSFRGTEAFF.